The 28 T cell receptor beta chains given below trace back to one sample, sequenced in a study of shared clonotypes between healthy human individuals. This table comes from immunoSEQ multiplex PCR, and its TCRdb copy is limited to in-frame clones, with some not included. Here the sample spans 500,000 to 550,000 clones, approximately 95% being singletons. Sequencing used naive CD4+ T cells sorted from blood. Noted subset: CD45RA+ positively selected. All receptors come from a woman aged 30 to 39 in good health.

The chain employs TRBV7-3 and TRBJ2-2; D remains unclear. This CDR3 is 13 amino acids long. CDR1 and CDR2 from the germline V gene are SGHTA and FQGTGA. V lost 3 bases to trimming and J lost 2 bases, with 4 bases between them. The CDR3 bases are TGTGCCAGCAGCTTTGGTAACACCGGGGAGCTGTTTTTT. This encodes CASSFGNTGELFF.

This chain connects TRBV6-6 to TRBJ1-1, with 7 bases matching TRBD1. CDR1 is MNHNY, CDR2 SVGAGI, per germline (reference sequence). The V gene end was trimmed by 5 bases and the J gene end by 1 base; junction bases not matched to a gene: 1. The CDR3 runs 13 residues. The CDR3 region is CASSRTGNTEAFF. The CDR3 coding sequence is TGTGCCAGCAGTCGGACAGGGAACACTGAAGCTTTCTTT.

The chain combines TRBV7-3 with TRBJ2-5; possible D gene TRBD2, 6 bases. Per the germline V gene, CDR1 is SGHTA and CDR2 is FQGTGA. V was shortened by 4 bases and J by 5 bases, with 17 bases between the two germline ends. The CDR3 is 15 residues long. This chain's CDR3 is CASSSTGLPVETQYF. DNA of the CDR3: TGTGCCAGCAGCTCAACGGGACTCCCGGTGGAGACCCAGTACTTC.

This clone was observed a single time. The chain carries TRBV11-3 and TRBJ2-2; D not resolved. The germline V gene encodes CDR1 SGHNT and CDR2 YENEEA. The CDR3 loop spans 13 amino acids. Trimming took 5 bases from V and 5 from J, leaving 9 bases between them. CDR3 coding DNA: TGTGCCAGCAGCCCCCCCTCAACCGGGGAGCTGTTTTTT. Protein sequence: CASSPPSTGELFF.

The rearrangement uses TRBV28 and TRBJ2-4; possible D gene TRBD2, 6 bases. This CDR3 comprises 13 residues. V lost 1 base to trimming and J lost 5 bases, with 6 bases between them. The germline CDR1 and CDR2 sequences are MDHEN and SYDVKM. The CDR3 loop reads CASSLSGENIQYF. CDR3 nucleotides: TGTGCCAGCAGTTTATCGGGGGAAAACATTCAGTACTTC.

The chain links TRBV6-1 to TRBJ2-1; 14 nucleotides align to TRBD2. The CDR3 covers 15 residues. CDR1 and CDR2 (germline): MNHNS, SASEGT. The V segment lost 8 bases and the J segment 7 bases; nucleotides outside the gene matches: 7. The CDR3 sequence: CASLSGLAGVNEQFF. CDR3 sequence (DNA): TGTGCCAGCCTCTCGGGACTAGCGGGAGTTAATGAGCAGTTCTTC.

The V call is TRBV28, the J call TRBJ2-7; tentatively, D is TRBD1 (5 bases). This CDR3 is 15 amino acids long. The V end was cut by 2 bases, the J end by 2 bases, with 13 bases between. CDR1 and CDR2 (germline): MDHEN, SYDVKM. CDR3 residues: CASSLLGQAPYEQYF. Here the CDR3 DNA reads TGTGCCAGCAGTTTACTAGGACAAGCCCCCTACGAGCAGTACTTC.

This chain links TRBV28 with TRBJ1-4; TRBD1 might be the D (6 bases). The CDR3 consists of 16 residues. Germline V CDR1 and CDR2: MDHEN, SYDVKM. The V and J ends lost 6 bases and 0 bases respectively, with 14 bases between them. Written as DNA, the CDR3 is TGTGCCAGCAGCTACTCTGGACAGCCAACTAATGAAAAACTGTTTTTT. Protein: CASSYSGQPTNEKLFF.

The chain carries TRBV6-6 and TRBJ2-1, with 9 positions matching TRBD2. CDR3 length: 14 residues. V trimming: 3 bases; J trimming: 8 bases; junction bases outside the gene matches: 5. The V gene's germline CDR1 is MNHNY and CDR2 SVGAGI (reference sequence). For the CDR3, the DNA is TGTGCCAGCAGTTATGGGACTAGCATATATGAGCAGTTCTTC. Its translation: CASSYGTSIYEQFF.

The chain joins TRBV7-8 to TRBJ1-2; D gene unclear. The CDR3 runs 15 residues. Per germline, CDR1 SGHVS and CDR2 FQNEAQ. V gave up 3 bases and J gave up 4 bases, with 15 bases separating them. The CDR3 region is CASSFSGNQFYGYTF. CDR3 nucleotides: TGTGCCAGCAGCTTCAGTGGAAATCAGTTCTATGGCTACACCTTC.

The chain uses TRBV2 and TRBJ2-7, with TRBD2 as a possible D gene (6 bases). This CDR3 has 15 residues. Germline-derived CDR1 and CDR2 are SNHLY and FYNNEI. Deletions cut 4 bases from V and 0 bases from J, with 13 bases between. The DNA for the CDR3 is TGTGCCAGCAGTGTCGGGGGAGGCTACTCCTACGAGCAGTACTTC. It codes for CASSVGGGYSYEQYF.

The rearrangement uses TRBV18 and TRBJ2-1, with TRBD1 as a possible D gene (6 bases). This CDR3 contains 16 residues. V shed 2 bases and J shed 8 bases, with 19 bases lying between them. The germline gives CDR1 KGHSH, CDR2 LQKENI. The CDR3 loop reads CASSPFQSGHGDEQFF. The CDR3 DNA follows: TGTGCCAGCTCACCATTCCAGTCGGGACACGGGGATGAGCAGTTCTTC.

CDR3 loop: CASSSGTSLSYNEQFF. CDR3 DNA sequence: TGTGCCAGCAGTTCCGGGACTTCACTCTCCTACAATGAGCAGTTCTTC. J is TRBJ2-1 and V is TRBV5-4; a weak D match, TRBD2 (6 bases). Germline CDR1 and CDR2: SGHNT and YYREEE (reference sequence). V was clipped by 5 bases and J by 0 bases, with 15 bases between them. The CDR3 consists of 16 residues.

This clone was recorded once. The rearrangement joins TRBV28 to TRBJ1-2; unclear D gene. The length of the CDR3 is 14 residues. Trimming removed 1 base at V and 2 bases at J, with 8 bases between. Germline V CDR1 and CDR2: MDHEN, SYDVKM. This CDR3 reads CASSLSGQNYGYTF. The CDR3 DNA is TGTGCCAGCAGTTTATCGGGCCAGAACTATGGCTACACCTTC.

CDR3 residues: CASSLDRDNTEAFF. The CDR3 region has the DNA TGTGCCAGCAGTCTGGACAGGGATAACACTGAAGCTTTCTTT. The V and J genes are TRBV6-1 and TRBJ1-1; 8 nucleotides match TRBD1. Trimming cost V 5 bases and J 2 bases; bases outside gene matches: 4. The CDR3 spans 14 residues. Germline values: CDR1 MNHNS, CDR2 SASEGT.

The V gene is TRBV18, the J gene TRBJ1-5, with TRBD1 as a possible D gene (6 bases). Germline-derived CDR1 and CDR2 are KGHSH and LQKENI. The CDR3 totals 14 residues. V gave up 3 bases and J gave up 3 bases, with 9 bases separating them. The CDR3 reads CASSPRDTNQPQHF. The CDR3 nucleotides read TGTGCCAGCTCACCCCGGGACACCAATCAGCCCCAGCATTTT.

This rearrangement joins TRBV7-9 to TRBJ2-3; perhaps TRBD2 as D (5 bases). The V and J ends lost 5 bases and 2 bases respectively, with 14 bases between them. CDR3 length: 15 amino acids. CDR1 is SEHNR, CDR2 FQNEAQ, per germline (reference sequence). The CDR3 reads CASSGRGLDTDTQYF. In DNA, the CDR3 is TGTGCCAGCAGCGGCCGGGGTCTAGACACAGATACGCAGTATTTT.

The rearrangement joins TRBV4-2 to TRBJ2-3, with 7 bases aligning to TRBD1. V trimming: 3 bases; J trimming: 6 bases; junction bases outside the gene matches: 9. There are 15 residues in the CDR3. Per germline, CDR1 LGHNA and CDR2 YNFKEQ. CDR3 nucleotide sequence: TGTGCCAGCAGCCAGACAGGGCCCCCTGGGGATACGCAGTATTTT. Protein product: CASSQTGPPGDTQYF.

J is TRBJ1-3 and V is TRBV6-6; D unresolved. Deletions cut 6 bases from V and 0 bases from J, with 6 bases between. Looked up from germline, CDR1 is MNHNY and CDR2 is SVGAGI (reference sequence). The length of the CDR3 is 13 residues. CDR3 protein: CASRDGSGNTIYF. In nucleotides, the CDR3 is TGTGCCAGCAGGGACGGCTCTGGAAACACCATATATTTT.

The chain is built from TRBV5-6 and TRBJ1-2; D call uncertain. V lost 1 base to trimming and J lost 7 bases, with 14 bases between them. The CDR3 extends over 14 amino acids. The germline V gene has CDR1 SGHDT and CDR2 YYEEEE. The CDR3 protein is CASSLWPGSRGYTF. For the CDR3, the DNA is TGTGCCAGCAGCTTGTGGCCGGGCAGCCGTGGCTACACCTTC.

The chain couples TRBV2 to TRBJ1-2; the D is unclear. V was pared by 1 base and J by 4 bases, with 7 bases between. This CDR3 is built from 13 residues. Germline V gene data show CDR1 as SNHLY and CDR2 as FYNNEI. The CDR3: CASSEGRSYGYTF. For the CDR3, the DNA is TGTGCCAGCAGTGAAGGGCGGAGCTATGGCTACACCTTC.

This chain uses TRBV11-2 with TRBJ2-1, with D perhaps matching TRBD2 (5 bases). The germline V gene encodes CDR1 SGHAT and CDR2 FQNNGV. The CDR3 consists of 13 residues. V was trimmed by 2 bases and J by 7 bases, leaving 9 bases between them. DNA for the CDR3: TGTGCCAGCAGCTTATCCTGGAGGAATGAGCAGTTCTTC. Encoded protein: CASSLSWRNEQFF.

The V and J genes are TRBV14 and TRBJ1-3; D gene ambiguous. V lost 1 base and J 5 bases, leaving 3 bases between the germline ends. This CDR3 is 12 amino acids long. Germline V gene data show CDR1 as SGHDN and CDR2 as FVKESK. The CDR3 here is CASSQVRNTIYF. The CDR3 DNA reads TGTGCCAGCAGCCAAGTAAGAAACACCATATATTTT.

The chain carries TRBV7-9 and TRBJ1-4, with 8 bases aligning to TRBD1. J was trimmed by 8 bases and V by 9 bases; bases with no gene match: 5. This CDR3 has 12 amino acids. Germline V gives CDR1 SEHNR, CDR2 FQNEAQ (reference sequence). CDR3 in amino acids: CASGGTGEKLFF. The CDR3 DNA follows: TGTGCCAGTGGGGGGACAGGAGAAAAACTGTTTTTT.

The V gene is TRBV27, the J gene TRBJ2-2; TRBD2 matches at 9 bases. Germline loops: CDR1 MNHEY, CDR2 SMNVEV (reference sequence). The CDR3 sequence is 15 residues long. Unmatched junction bases numbered 6, after V lost 3 bases and J lost 7 bases. This CDR3 is CASSFMAGGNGELFF. In DNA, the CDR3 is TGTGCCAGCAGTTTCATGGCGGGAGGGAACGGGGAGCTGTTTTTT.

The rearrangement uses TRBV6-1 and TRBJ2-7; the D is unclear. The CDR3 runs 16 residues. In germline, CDR1 is MNHNS, CDR2 SASEGT. V lost 2 bases and J 2 bases, leaving 16 bases between the germline ends. The CDR3 DNA follows: TGTGCCAGCAGTGAAAGTCTATATCATTCCCCCTACGAGCAGTACTTC. Translating it yields CASSESLYHSPYEQYF.

CDR3 sequence: CVVGGLPHEQYF. The CDR3 coding sequence is TGTGTCGTAGGCGGGCTTCCCCACGAGCAGTACTTC. This chain connects TRBV28 to TRBJ2-5; D possibly corresponds to TRBD2 (5 bases). The J call may be incorrect, as the DNA end agrees better with TRBJ2-7. The germline V gene encodes CDR1 MDHEN and CDR2 SYDVKM. The CDR3 length is 12 residues.

The V and J genes are TRBV4-1 and TRBJ1-4, with unresolved D. The germline gives CDR1 MGHRA, CDR2 YSYEKL. This CDR3 region has 15 residues. The V end lost 1 base, the J end lost 8 bases, and 14 bases lay between the germline ends. CDR3 sequence: CASSQASVIREKLFF. The CDR3 DNA follows: TGCGCCAGCAGCCAAGCATCGGTGATCCGGGAAAAACTGTTTTTT.